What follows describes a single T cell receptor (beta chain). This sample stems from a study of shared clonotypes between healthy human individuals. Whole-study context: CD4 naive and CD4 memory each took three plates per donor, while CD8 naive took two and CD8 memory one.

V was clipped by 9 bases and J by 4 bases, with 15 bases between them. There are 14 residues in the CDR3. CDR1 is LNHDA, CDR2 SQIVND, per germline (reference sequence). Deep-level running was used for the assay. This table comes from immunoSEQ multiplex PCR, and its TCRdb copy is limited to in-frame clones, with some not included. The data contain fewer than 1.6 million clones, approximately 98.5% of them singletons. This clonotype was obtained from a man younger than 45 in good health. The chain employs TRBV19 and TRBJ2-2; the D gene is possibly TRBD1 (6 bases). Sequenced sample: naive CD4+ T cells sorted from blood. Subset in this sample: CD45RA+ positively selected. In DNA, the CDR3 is TGTGCCAGCAATTCGGGACAATTCACCGGGGAGCTGTTTTTT. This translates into CASNSGQFTGELFF.